This T cell receptor (beta chain) was found in a study of OX40 agonist ivuxolimab in advanced cancers. For context, the study as a whole: Ivuxolimab was an agonistic, fully human IgG2 monoclonal antibody directed against OX40 (CD134), a costimulatory receptor. Intravenous ivuxolimab was administered to patients every 2 weeks at six dose levels: 0.01, 0.1, 0.3, 1.5, 3 and 10 mg/kg. Of the roughly 51 patients in dose escalation, about 19 had hepatocellular carcinoma, some 15 had melanoma, 9 had renal cell carcinoma and 9 had head and neck cancer. In the dose-escalation cohort, roughly 82% of patients were male, and the mean age was 60 years with a range of roughly 23 to 79. Patients were allowed to have had prior anti-PD-1, anti-PD-L1 or anti-CTLA-4 therapy, and approximately 40% of the dose-escalation patients had been treated with checkpoint inhibitors. Partial responses occurred in three dose-escalation patients: two with cutaneous melanoma and one with hepatocellular carcinoma. Peripheral TCRbeta sequencing aimed to test whether ivuxolimab altered TCR sequence diversity and caused clonal T-cell expansion. The paper covers the monotherapy dose-escalation part of the phase I ivuxolimab trial, which included N of about 56 patients. What the work shows at the level of the full study, not this receptor alone: After ivuxolimab, CD8+ T cells had more expanded clones than CD4+ T cells on average. At doses of 0.1 to 3.0 mg/kg, clonal expansion of both CD4+ and CD8+ blood T cells was observed from baseline to week 6. Antigen specificity was not determined for the clonally expanded peripheral T cells. In the 0.1-3.0 mg/kg groups, partial responders had among the lowest normalized peripheral clonal expansion, particularly in CD8+ T cells. Low levels of normalized T-cell clonal expansion were also shown by some nonresponding patients.

The trial excluded patients who had a history of autoimmune disease or who were on systemic immunosuppression. Peripheral blood for TCR sequencing was collected from all dose cohorts at baseline, on cycle 4 day 1, and on cycle 7 day 1. The samples were drawn from a first-in-human, open-label, multicenter phase I dose-escalation trial of ivuxolimab. The trial enrolled adults with locally advanced or metastatic head and neck squamous cell, hepatocellular, melanoma or renal cell carcinoma. Before TCR sequencing, CD4+ T cells and CD8+ T cells were sorted from peripheral blood as separate populations. About this clone itself: Its antigen remains undetermined. No clone much larger than this one lies a single base away; base qualities are absent.

Genomic DNA was isolated from the sorted cells so that the TCRbeta CDR3 region could be sequenced. The immunoSEQ Assay was used to sequence the TCRbeta CDR3 regions. In its TCRdb copy, this immuneACCESS table keeps in-frame sequences only and misses some clones. Where compared with another copy, unresolved V genes explain less than half of these, and the others have no known cause. The sample yields some 100,000 clones; about nine tenths were counted once. In total, the top ten clones hold under 0.4% of the sample. V loses 5 bases at its end and J loses 5 bases; junction bases beyond the gene matches: 3. Measured from the cysteine to the phenylalanine, the CDR3 is 12 residues long. Solely the CDR3 DNA is kept, with 36 bases framed from the first base. From the germline V gene, CDR1 is SNHLY and CDR2 is FYNNEI.

The chain is assembled from TRBV2 and TRBJ2-7, and TRBD1 aligns with 7 junction nucleotides. The material was CD4+ or CD8+ T cells sorted from blood, obtained in a trial of the OX40 agonist ivuxolimab. This sequence originates from an adult with an advanced solid tumor such as melanoma, head and neck, liver or kidney cancer. The base sequence is TGTGCCAGCAGTAGGGACAGCCACGAGCAGTACTTC. This yields the protein CASSRDSHEQYF.